This T cell receptor beta chain is drawn from a study of blood T cells in healthy people across ages. Regarding the study as a whole: Age advanced and TCR beta diversity per million T cells fell, roughly linearly.

V was shortened by 3 bases and J by 9 bases, with 6 bases between the two germline ends. The CDR3 consists of 11 residues. Germline V gene lookup returns CDR1 SGHTA and CDR2 FQGNSA. A sample-barcoded 5' primer and a J-beta primer mix were used in a second PCR of about 7 to 12 cycles. Each CDR3 protein gets one entry after TCRdb re-called the 5' RACE reads with MiXCR. This table has around 870,000 distinct CDR3 sequences, around 30% appearing once. This clonotype showed up many times. Its antigen remains unidentified. The sequence came from a woman of 80 years or more in good health. What was sequenced was blood. The gene calls are TRBV7-2 and TRBJ2-1; a weak D match, TRBD2 (5 bases). DNA for the CDR3: TGTGCCAGCAGCTTCGGGGTTGAGCAGTTCTTC. This encodes CASSFGVEQFF. Using reference TRBV7-2 and TRBJ2-1 for the parts outside the CDR3, the full variable domain is GAGVSQSPSNKVTEKGKDVELRCDPISGHTALYWYRQSLGQGLEFLIYFQGNSAPDKSGLPSDRFSAERTGGSVSTLTIQRTQQEDSAVYLCASSFGVEQFFGPGTRLTVL.